This entry lists 20 T cell receptor beta chains sequenced from one sample in a study of cytomegalovirus exposure and HLA in healthy donors. PCR primers comprised 60 Vbeta and 13 Jbeta primers. Assay: immunoSEQ multiplex PCR; the TCRdb copy retains only in-frame clones and omits some. The repertoire holds 200,000 or so clones, with approximately 78% as singletons. The sequenced sample consisted of PBMCs. These receptor sequences come from a woman aged 45 to 65 in good health and CMV-seropositive.

This clone was seen just once. The chain employs TRBV6-5 and TRBJ1-2; D is uncertain. Between the trimmed V and J ends, which lost 2 bases and 2 bases, there was a span of 9 bases. CDR3 length equals 14 residues. Germline V gene sequence: CDR1 MNHEY, CDR2 SVGAGI. This CDR3 is CASSYLKKNYGYTF. The CDR3 DNA reads TGTGCCAGCAGTTACCTAAAGAAGAACTATGGCTACACCTTC.

The rearrangement uses TRBV9 and TRBJ1-1, with D possibly matching TRBD1 (5 bases). The CDR3 has 14 amino acids. Germline CDR1 reads SGDLS; CDR2 reads YYNGEE. V was pared by 0 bases and J by 1 base, with 7 bases between. CDR3 coding DNA: TGTGCCAGCAGCGTAGGACAGCGGAACACTGAAGCTTTCTTT. Its translation is CASSVGQRNTEAFF. The full variable domain, with the rest looked up from reference TRBV9 and TRBJ1-1, is DSGVTQTPKHLITATGQRVTLRCSPRSGDLSVYWYQQSLDQGLQFLIQYYNGEERAKGNILERFSAQQFPDLHSELNLSSLELGDSALYFCASSVGQRNTEAFFGQGTRLTVV.

V is TRBV7-2 and J is TRBJ1-1, with D uncertain. Germline CDR1 is SGHTA and CDR2 is FQGNSA. Trimming pared 5 bases from V and 2 bases from J, leaving 3 bases between. The length of the CDR3 is 11 residues. The CDR3 here is CASSINTEAFF. DNA for the CDR3: TGTGCCAGCAGCATAAACACTGAAGCTTTCTTT.

The chain carries TRBV2 and TRBJ2-3; weak D call: TRBD1 (6 bases). This CDR3 contains 14 residues. Germline CDR1 SNHLY, CDR2 FYNNEI. The germline V and J ends were trimmed by 8 bases and 6 bases, with 18 bases remaining between them. The CDR3 DNA sequence: TGTGCCAGCCGGACGGGGAAAAGGGGGGATACGCAGTATTTT. Amino acids: CASRTGKRGDTQYF.

The chain recombines TRBV10-3 with TRBJ2-3; 12 positions agree with TRBD2. Germline assignment: CDR1 ENHRY and CDR2 SYGVKD. V shed 4 bases and J 5 bases; nucleotides not matched to a gene: 4. The length of the CDR3 is 15 residues. CDR3 in amino acids: CAISGTSGARDTQYF. The CDR3 nucleotides are TGTGCCATCAGTGGGACTAGCGGGGCCAGAGATACGCAGTATTTT.

This chain connects TRBV6-4 to TRBJ1-2; 8 bases match TRBD1. Germline V gives CDR1 MRHNA, CDR2 SNTAGT. V lost 5 bases and J lost 5; bases outside the gene matches: 4. This CDR3 region has 13 residues. The CDR3 bases are TGTGCCAGCAGTCCAGGGGGCAGGTATGGCTACACCTTC. Protein sequence: CASSPGGRYGYTF.

V and J are TRBV21-1 and TRBJ2-1; the tabulated D call, TRBD1, remains unverified against the DNA. TRBV21-1 is a pseudogene locus. The CDR3 is 16 residues long. The CDR3 coding sequence is TGTGCCAGCAGCATCGGCAGGGGGCCGAAGGACAATGAGCAGTTCTTC. It codes for CASSIGRGPKDNEQFF.

The V and J genes are TRBV5-5 and TRBJ2-1; TRBD2 matches 12 bases. Germline V gene sequence: CDR1 SGHKS, CDR2 YYEKEE (reference sequence). The V and J ends lost 2 bases and 6 bases, in that order; junction bases with no gene match: 6. CDR3 length: 16 amino acids. The CDR3 sequence: CASSLPTLAGGNEQFF. The DNA of the CDR3 is TGTGCCAGCAGCTTACCTACACTAGCGGGAGGCAATGAGCAGTTCTTC.

The rearrangement uses TRBV2 and TRBJ1-1; TRBD1 might be the D (6 bases). Germline V gene data show CDR1 as SNHLY and CDR2 as FYNNEI. Trimming pared 7 bases from V and 4 bases from J, leaving 19 bases between. The CDR3 contains 15 residues. The CDR3 loop reads CASKTGTTFITEAFF. CDR3 in DNA: TGTGCCAGCAAAACCGGGACAACATTTATCACTGAAGCTTTCTTT.

V and J are TRBV30 and TRBJ2-5; TRBD2 is a possible D gene (7 bases). Trimming took off 0 bases at V and 5 bases at J, with 16 bases between the two ends. The CDR3 is 15 amino acids. CDR1 and CDR2 from the germline V gene are GTSNPN and SVGIG (reference sequence). The CDR3 here is CAWSVAGALRETQYF. The CDR3 DNA sequence: TGTGCCTGGAGTGTGGCGGGGGCCCTGAGGGAGACCCAGTACTTC. Together with reference TRBV30 and TRBJ2-5, the CDR3 gives the full variable domain: SQTIHQWPATLVQPVGSPLSLECTVEGTSNPNLYWYRQAAGRGLQLLFYSVGIGQISSEVPQNLSASRPQDRQFILSSKKLLLSDSGFYLCAWSVAGALRETQYFGPGTRLLVL.

This clone was picked up one time. The chain combines TRBV28 with TRBJ2-3; 9 positions agree with TRBD2. CDR1 is MDHEN, CDR2 SYDVKM, per germline. The CDR3 is 16 amino acids. V gave up 3 bases and J gave up 1 base; unmatched junction bases: 5. The CDR3 loop reads CASSFLKRGGTDTQYF. CDR3 nucleotides: TGTGCCAGCAGTTTCCTAAAGCGGGGGGGCACAGATACGCAGTATTTT.

The CDR3 loop reads CASSKEPAGGTDTQYF. CDR3 in DNA: TGTGCCAGCAGCAAAGAGCCAGCGGGGGGTACAGATACGCAGTATTTT. The chain recombines TRBV21-1 with TRBJ2-3; the D call TRBD2 from the table was never checked on the DNA. TRBV21-1 is a pseudogene segment. This CDR3 contains 16 residues.

The chain employs TRBV28 and TRBJ1-5, with 9 bases lining up with TRBD1. V shed 4 bases, J shed 6 bases, and the junction held 10 bases outside the gene matches. The CDR3 is 16 amino acids. The germline CDR1 and CDR2 sequences are MDHEN and SYDVKM. The CDR3 DNA reads TGTGCCAGCAGTTCGGGACAGGGTAGCTCTCTTCAGCCCCAGCATTTT. Translating it yields CASSSGQGSSLQPQHF.

The chain couples TRBV7-2 to TRBJ1-6, with D possibly being TRBD1 (6 bases). Deletions cut 6 bases from V and 6 bases from J, with 18 bases between. Germline CDR1 SGHTA, CDR2 FQGNSA. This CDR3 comprises 16 residues. The CDR3 DNA reads TGTGCCAGCAGGTCATTCATACAGGGATTTAATTCACCCCTCCACTTT. Amino acids: CASRSFIQGFNSPLHF.

The chain uses TRBV28 and TRBJ1-5; possible D gene TRBD1, 5 bases. The length of the CDR3 is 16 residues. Trimming took off 3 bases at V and 3 bases at J, with 15 bases between the two ends. The V gene's germline CDR1 is MDHEN and CDR2 SYDVKM. CDR3 protein: CASSFIGRGSNQPQHF. CDR3 bases: TGTGCCAGCAGTTTTATCGGTAGGGGTTCCAATCAGCCCCAGCATTTT.

This clone appeared a few times. This sequence joins TRBV7-9 and TRBJ1-2; D is unresolved. CDR3 length equals 14 residues. Germline V gene lookup returns CDR1 SEHNR and CDR2 FQNEAQ (reference sequence). Trimming took off 2 bases at V and 5 bases at J, with 12 bases between the two ends. The CDR3: CASSLLTTYYGYTF. DNA of the CDR3: TGTGCCAGCAGCTTATTAACCACTTATTATGGCTACACCTTC.

The J gene is TRBJ2-3, the V gene TRBV5-1; 7 bases match TRBD1. The germline CDR1 and CDR2 sequences are SGHRS and YFSETQ. V gave up 0 bases and J gave up 0 bases; unmatched junction bases: 7. The CDR3 consists of 17 residues. This CDR3 reads CASSLAWDSYSTDTQYF. As DNA, the CDR3 is TGCGCCAGCAGCTTGGCCTGGGACAGTTATAGCACAGATACGCAGTATTTT. Full variable domain (rest looked up from reference TRBV5-1 and TRBJ2-3): KAGVTQTPRYLIKTRGQQVTLSCSPISGHRSVSWYQQTPGQGLQFLFEYFSETQRNKGNFPGRFSGRQFSNSRSEMNVSTLELGDSALYLCASSLAWDSYSTDTQYFGPGTRLTVL.

This chain connects TRBV19 to TRBJ1-5, with a tentative D call TRBD1 (5 bases). The CDR3 spans 14 residues. Germline V gene lookup returns CDR1 LNHDA and CDR2 SQIVND (reference sequence). Trimming stripped 3 bases from V and 0 bases from J, with 6 bases between. The CDR3 nucleotides are TGTGCCAGTAGTATTGACAGTAGCAATCAGCCCCAGCATTTT. This translates into CASSIDSSNQPQHF.

V and J are TRBV6-1 and TRBJ1-5, with D tentatively TRBD1 (6 bases). This CDR3 spans 14 amino acids. The V and J ends lost 5 bases and 5 bases respectively, with 13 bases between them. The germline V gene has CDR1 MNHNS and CDR2 SASEGT. CDR3 sequence (DNA): TGTGCCAGCAGTCCACAGGGCTACTATCAGCCCCAGCATTTT. It specifies CASSPQGYYQPQHF.

V is TRBV25-1 and J is TRBJ2-7; 10 bases fit TRBD1. Germline CDR1 MGHDK, CDR2 SYGVNS. This CDR3 comprises 15 residues. V was pared by 4 bases and J by 0 bases, with 3 bases of the junction left unmatched. The CDR3 bases are TGTGCCAGCAGTGCCCGGGACAGGGGCTCCTACGAGCAGTACTTC. This encodes CASSARDRGSYEQYF.